These T cell receptor beta chains were read from a single sample in a study of CD8+ T cells in alopecia areata. Libraries were prepared by immunoSEQ multiplex PCR; TCRdb keeps only in-frame clonotypes and omits some of them. Among 200,000 to 250,000 clones listed, around 66% were seen once. The source material was CD4+ T cells sorted from blood, sampled at week 4, from a patient treated with tofacitinib. The source is a human donor with alopecia areata. Each CDR3 is given with its conserved first and last residue. D genes are given only for firm matches. Only some rows state a clone size, as once, few, many or a class for expanded clones.

D gene | J gene | V gene | clone size | CDR3 DNA | CDR3 protein
- | TRBJ1-2 | TRBV20-1 | - | TGCAGTGCTAGCTGGAACTATGGCTACACCTTC | CSASWNYGYTF
TRBD1 | TRBJ2-7 | TRBV30 | - | TGTGCCTCGAACAAGGGGGCCCAAAGCGTGGAGCAGTACTTC | CASNKGAQSVEQYF
TRBD2 | TRBJ2-3 | TRBV4-3 | - | TGCGCCAGCAGCCAGAACGGACTAGCGGCAGATACGCAGTATTTT | CASSQNGLAADTQYF
TRBD2 | TRBJ2-1 | TRBV4-2 | - | TGTGCCAGCAGCCAAGGACTAGCGGGGGACCATGAGCAGTTCTTC | CASSQGLAGDHEQFF
- | TRBJ1-1 | TRBV2 | - | TGTGCCAGCAGTGGTGGGACGTCTGAAGCTTTCTTT | CASSGGTSEAFF
- | TRBJ1-1 | TRBV27 | - | TGTGCCAGCAGTCCCCAGGCCGTCTCCACTGAAGCTTTCTTT | CASSPQAVSTEAFF
- | TRBJ1-5 | TRBV29-1 | - | TGCAGCGCCTCTCAAGGCGTCGGGAGCAATCAGCCCCAGCATTTT | CSASQGVGSNQPQHF
- | TRBJ2-1 | TRBV5-4 | - | TGTGCCAGCAGCGCCACCCCCGGGACGGACAATGAGCAGTTCTTC | CASSATPGTDNEQFF
- | TRBJ1-2 | TRBV5-4 | - | TGTGCCAGCAGCTTGGACAGTTTTGGTGGCTACACCTTC | CASSLDSFGGYTF
TRBD2 | TRBJ2-3 | TRBV12-5 | - | TGTGCTAGTGTCCTTAGCGGGGGGGCCGGCACAGATACGCAGTATTTT | CASVLSGGAGTDTQYF
- | TRBJ2-7 | TRBV5-6 | few | TGTGCCAGCAGCTCCCGCTGGGGCGAGCAGTACTTC | CASSSRWGEQYF
- | TRBJ1-1 | TRBV5-6 | - | TGTGCCAGCAGCTCCATCGAGGGGGAAGCTTTCTTT | CASSSIEGEAFF
- | TRBJ2-7 | TRBV27 | - | TGTGCCAGCAGTTTAAGGCGGGGCTGGTACGAGCAGTACTTC | CASSLRRGWYEQYF
TRBD1 | TRBJ2-5 | TRBV15 | - | TGTGCCACCAGCAGAGATGTGGGGACAGGGCAAGAGACCCAGTACTTC | CATSRDVGTGQETQYF
- | TRBJ2-7 | TRBV6-1 | - | TGTGCCAGCAGCCCTAGGGGCTCCTACGAGCAGTACTTC | CASSPRGSYEQYF
TRBD2 | TRBJ2-1 | TRBV18 | - | TGTGCCAGCTCAGCAACACAGCGGGGCAAGTTCTTC | CASSATQRGKFF
- | TRBJ1-2 | TRBV13 | - | TGTGCCAGCAGCCCCGCCACGGGAGTTCGATATGGCTACACCTTC | CASSPATGVRYGYTF
TRBD2 | TRBJ2-2 | TRBV5-4 | - | TGTGCCAGCAGAATCGGACTAGCGGACACCGGGGAGCTGTTTTTT | CASRIGLADTGELFF
TRBD1 | TRBJ1-1 | TRBV13 | - | TGTGCCAGCAGCTTAGAGGACAGGGGAGTTGGCACTGAAGCTTTCTTT | CASSLEDRGVGTEAFF
- | TRBJ2-5 | TRBV29-1 | - | TGCAGCGTTTATAATTTTTACCAAGAGACCCAGTACTTC | CSVYNFYQETQYF
- | TRBJ2-7 | TRBV30 | - | TGTGCCTGGAGGTTGGCAGGCGTTAGTGAGCAGTACTTC | CAWRLAGVSEQYF
TRBD2 | TRBJ2-1 | TRBV13 | few | TGTGCCAGCAGCTTAGGGTATCGAGCGGGGGTGGACAATGAGCAGTTCTTC | CASSLGYRAGVDNEQFF
TRBD1 | TRBJ2-1 | TRBV29-1 | few | TGCAGCGCAAATTACAGGGGGAATGAGCAGTTCTTC | CSANYRGNEQFF